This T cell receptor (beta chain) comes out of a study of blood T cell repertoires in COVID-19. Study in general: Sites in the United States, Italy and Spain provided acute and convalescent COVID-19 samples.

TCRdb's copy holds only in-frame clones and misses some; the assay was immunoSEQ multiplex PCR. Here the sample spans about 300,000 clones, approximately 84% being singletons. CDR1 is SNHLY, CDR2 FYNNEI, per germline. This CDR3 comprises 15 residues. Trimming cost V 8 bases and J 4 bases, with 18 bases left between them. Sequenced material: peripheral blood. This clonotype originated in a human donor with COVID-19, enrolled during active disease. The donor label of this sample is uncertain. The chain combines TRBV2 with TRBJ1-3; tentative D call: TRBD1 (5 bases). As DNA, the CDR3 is TGTGCCAGCGCCCAAGAGTGGGGGGTCGGAAACACCATATATTTT. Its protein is CASAQEWGVGNTIYF.